This TCR beta chain was documented in a study of T cell responses to AZD1222 COVID-19 vaccine. Findings and caveats of the study: Only a handful of AZD1222 recipients, several in all, had baseline seropositivity.

Germline-derived CDR1 and CDR2 are MGHDK and SYGVNS. The junction had 4 bases not matched to a gene; V was cut back by 2 bases and J by 4 bases. The CDR3 totals 15 residues. Points on this clone: Its antigen is still unknown.

The repertoire was sequenced with immunoSEQ multiplex PCR; TCRdb's copy has only in-frame clones and lacks some. The table includes under 150,000 clones, 90% detected once. V and J are TRBV25-1 and TRBJ2-1; 8 positions match TRBD1. Sequenced material: peripheral blood, taken on day 0 of AZD1222 vaccination. This TCR came from an adult in good health. CDR3 loop: CASSEEGQAYNEQFF. DNA of the CDR3: TGTGCCAGCAGTGAAGAGGGACAGGCTTACAATGAGCAGTTCTTC.